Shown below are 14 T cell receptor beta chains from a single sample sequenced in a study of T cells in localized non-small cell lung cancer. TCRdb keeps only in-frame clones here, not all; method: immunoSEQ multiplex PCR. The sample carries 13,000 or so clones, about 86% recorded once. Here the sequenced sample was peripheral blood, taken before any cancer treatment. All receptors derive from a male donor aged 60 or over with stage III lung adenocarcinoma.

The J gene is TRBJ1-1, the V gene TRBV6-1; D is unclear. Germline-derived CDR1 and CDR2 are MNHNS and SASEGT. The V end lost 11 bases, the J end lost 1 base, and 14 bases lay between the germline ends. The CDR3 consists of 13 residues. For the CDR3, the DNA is TGTGCCCTACGCCGGGAGCGGAACACTGAAGCTTTCTTT. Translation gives CALRRERNTEAFF.

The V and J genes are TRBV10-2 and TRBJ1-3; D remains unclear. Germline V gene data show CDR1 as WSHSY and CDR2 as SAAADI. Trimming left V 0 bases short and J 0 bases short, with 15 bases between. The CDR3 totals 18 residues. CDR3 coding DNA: TGCGCCAGCAGTGAGTCCGATACACGGGGAAACTCTGGAAACACCATATATTTT. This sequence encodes CASSESDTRGNSGNTIYF.

The CDR3 DNA is TGTGCCAGCAGTGGGACAGGGGTCGGCTACACCTTC. Amino acid sequence: CASSGTGVGYTF. The chain uses TRBV2 and TRBJ1-2; 9 bases fit TRBD1. Germline CDR1 and CDR2: SNHLY and FYNNEI. Germline trimming cut 4 bases from V and 8 bases from J; bases unmatched to any gene: 2. The CDR3 is 12 amino acids.

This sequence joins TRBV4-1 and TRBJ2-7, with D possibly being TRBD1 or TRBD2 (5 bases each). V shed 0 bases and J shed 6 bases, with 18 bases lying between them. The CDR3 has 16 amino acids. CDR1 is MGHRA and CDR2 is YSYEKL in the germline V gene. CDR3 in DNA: TGCGCCAGCAGCCAAGATAGCGTCGTTGGGGCTTCCGAGCAGTACTTC. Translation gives CASSQDSVVGASEQYF.

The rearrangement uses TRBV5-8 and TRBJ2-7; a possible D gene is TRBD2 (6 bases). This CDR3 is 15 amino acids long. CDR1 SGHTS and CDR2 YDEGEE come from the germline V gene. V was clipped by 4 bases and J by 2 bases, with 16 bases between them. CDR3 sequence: CASSRAGTYPYEQYF. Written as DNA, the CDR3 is TGTGCCAGCAGCCGAGCCGGGACTTACCCCTACGAGCAGTACTTC.

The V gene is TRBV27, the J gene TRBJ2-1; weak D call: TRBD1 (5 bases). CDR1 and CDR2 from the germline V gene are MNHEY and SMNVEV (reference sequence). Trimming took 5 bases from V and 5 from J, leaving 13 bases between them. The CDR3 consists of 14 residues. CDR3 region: CASSLKQANNEQFF. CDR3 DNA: TGTGCCAGCAGTCTTAAACAGGCCAACAATGAGCAGTTCTTC.

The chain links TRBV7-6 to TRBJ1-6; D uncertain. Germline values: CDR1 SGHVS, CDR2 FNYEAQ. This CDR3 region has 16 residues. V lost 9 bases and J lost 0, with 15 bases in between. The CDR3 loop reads CASSAGPTSYNSPLHF. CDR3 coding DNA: TGTGCCAGTTCGGCAGGACCAACCTCCTATAATTCACCCCTCCACTTT. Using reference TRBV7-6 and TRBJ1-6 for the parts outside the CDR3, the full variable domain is GAGVSQSPRYKVTKRGQDVALRCDPISGHVSLYWYRQALGQGPEFLTYFNYEAQQDKSGLPNDRFSAERPEGSISTLTIQRTEQRDSAMYRCASSAGPTSYNSPLHFGNGTRLTVT.

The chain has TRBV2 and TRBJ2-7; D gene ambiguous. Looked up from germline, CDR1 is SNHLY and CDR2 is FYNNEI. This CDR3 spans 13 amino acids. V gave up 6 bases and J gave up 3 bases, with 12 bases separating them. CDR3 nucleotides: TGTGCCAGCAGGGAACGGACCTACTACGAGCAGTACTTC. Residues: CASRERTYYEQYF.

CDR3 in DNA: TGTGCCAGCAGCCAAGATTTCGGAGGGACGGAGATCTATGGCTACACCTTC. Residues: CASSQDFGGTEIYGYTF. V and J are TRBV14 and TRBJ1-2, with D perhaps TRBD1 (5 bases). CDR1 is SGHDN, CDR2 FVKESK, per germline. Trimming left V 0 bases short and J 4 bases short, with 18 bases between. The CDR3 contains 17 residues.

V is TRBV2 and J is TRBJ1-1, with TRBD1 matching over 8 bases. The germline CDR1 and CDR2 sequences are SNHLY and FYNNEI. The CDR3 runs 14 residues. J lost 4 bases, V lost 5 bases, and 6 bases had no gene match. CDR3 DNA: TGTGCCAGCAGTAACCGACAGGGGAGCACTGAAGCTTTCTTT. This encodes CASSNRQGSTEAFF. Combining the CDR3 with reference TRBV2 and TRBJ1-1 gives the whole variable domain EPEVTQTPSHQVTQMGQEVILRCVPISNHLYFYWYRQILGQKVEFLVSFYNNEISEKSEIFDDQFSVERPDGSNFTLKIRSTKLEDSAMYFCASSNRQGSTEAFFGQGTRLTVV.

The CDR3 nucleotides are TGTGCCAGTCGACGGCAGAACACTGAAGCTTTCTTT. The encoded protein is CASRRQNTEAFF. The chain combines TRBV6-1 with TRBJ1-1; D not certain. This CDR3 is built from 12 residues. V was trimmed by 9 bases and J by 1 base, leaving 9 bases between them. The V gene's germline CDR1 is MNHNS and CDR2 SASEGT.

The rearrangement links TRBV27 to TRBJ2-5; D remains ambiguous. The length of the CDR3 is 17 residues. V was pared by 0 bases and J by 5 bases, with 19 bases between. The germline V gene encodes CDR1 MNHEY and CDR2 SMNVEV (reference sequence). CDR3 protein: CASSLSPIVSMGETQYF. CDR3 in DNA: TGTGCCAGCAGTTTATCGCCGATCGTCTCTATGGGGGAGACCCAGTACTTC.

The DNA for the CDR3 is TGTGCCAGCAGCTTGAGGTACGAGCAGTACTTC. It is translated as CASSLRYEQYF. The chain joins TRBV5-6 to TRBJ2-7; D remains ambiguous. Trimming left V 1 base short and J 4 bases short, with 3 bases between. Germline V CDR1 and CDR2: SGHDT, YYEEEE. This CDR3 has 11 amino acids.

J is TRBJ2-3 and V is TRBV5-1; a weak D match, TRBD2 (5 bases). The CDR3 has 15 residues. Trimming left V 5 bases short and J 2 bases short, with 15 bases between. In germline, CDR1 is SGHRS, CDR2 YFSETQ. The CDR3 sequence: CASRPGLSSTDTQYF. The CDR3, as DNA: TGCGCCAGCAGGCCTGGACTGTCGTCCACAGATACGCAGTATTTT.